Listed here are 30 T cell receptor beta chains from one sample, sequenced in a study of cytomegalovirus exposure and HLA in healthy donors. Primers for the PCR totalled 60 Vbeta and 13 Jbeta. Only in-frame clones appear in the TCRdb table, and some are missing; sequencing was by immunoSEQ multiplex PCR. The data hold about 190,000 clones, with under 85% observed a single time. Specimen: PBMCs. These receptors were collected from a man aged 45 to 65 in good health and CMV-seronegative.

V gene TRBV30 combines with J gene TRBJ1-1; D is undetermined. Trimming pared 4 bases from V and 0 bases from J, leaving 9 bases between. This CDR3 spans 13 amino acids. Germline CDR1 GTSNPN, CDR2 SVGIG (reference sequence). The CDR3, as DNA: TGTGCCTGGACCAGTATTATGAACACTGAAGCTTTCTTT. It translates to CAWTSIMNTEAFF.

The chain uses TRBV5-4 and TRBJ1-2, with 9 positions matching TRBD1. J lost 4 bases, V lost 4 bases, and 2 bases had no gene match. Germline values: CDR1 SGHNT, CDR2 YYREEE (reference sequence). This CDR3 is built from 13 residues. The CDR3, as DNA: TGTGCCAGCAGCCAGGACAGGGGCTATGGCTACACCTTC. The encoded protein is CASSQDRGYGYTF. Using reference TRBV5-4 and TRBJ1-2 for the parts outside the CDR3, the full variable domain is ETGVTQSPTHLIKTRGQQVTLRCSSQSGHNTVSWYQQALGQGPQFIFQYYREEENGRGNFPPRFSGLQFPNYSSELNVNALELDDSALYLCASSQDRGYGYTFGSGTRLTVV.

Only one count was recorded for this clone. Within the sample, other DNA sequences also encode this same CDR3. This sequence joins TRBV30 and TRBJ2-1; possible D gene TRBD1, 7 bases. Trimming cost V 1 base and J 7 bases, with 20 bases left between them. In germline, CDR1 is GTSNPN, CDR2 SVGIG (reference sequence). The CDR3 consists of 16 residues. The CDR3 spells CAWSEMEGAGRNEQFF. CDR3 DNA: TGTGCCTGGAGTGAAATGGAGGGGGCCGGTAGGAATGAGCAGTTCTTC. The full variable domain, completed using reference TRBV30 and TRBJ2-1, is SQTIHQWPATLVQPVGSPLSLECTVEGTSNPNLYWYRQAAGRGLQLLFYSVGIGQISSEVPQNLSASRPQDRQFILSSKKLLLSDSGFYLCAWSEMEGAGRNEQFFGPGTRLTVL.

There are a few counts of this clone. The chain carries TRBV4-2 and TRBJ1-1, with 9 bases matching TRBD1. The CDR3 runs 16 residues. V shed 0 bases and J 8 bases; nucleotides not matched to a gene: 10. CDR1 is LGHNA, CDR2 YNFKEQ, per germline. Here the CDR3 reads CASSQDSRGQGREAFF. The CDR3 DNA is TGTGCCAGCAGCCAAGATAGTAGGGGACAGGGAAGAGAAGCTTTCTTT.

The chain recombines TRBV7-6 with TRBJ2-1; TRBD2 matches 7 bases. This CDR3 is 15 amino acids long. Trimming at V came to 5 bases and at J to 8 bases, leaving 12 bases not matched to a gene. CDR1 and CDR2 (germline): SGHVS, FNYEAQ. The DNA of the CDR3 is TGTGCCAGCAGCCCCGGCGGCGGGAGTGTGGATGAGCAGTTCTTC. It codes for CASSPGGGSVDEQFF.

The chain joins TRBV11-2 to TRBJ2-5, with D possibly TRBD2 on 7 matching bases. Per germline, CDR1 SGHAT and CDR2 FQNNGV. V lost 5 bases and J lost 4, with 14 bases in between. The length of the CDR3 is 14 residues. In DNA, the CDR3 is TGTGCCAGCAGCCAGGGGCGGGGGATAGAGACCCAGTACTTC. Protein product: CASSQGRGIETQYF. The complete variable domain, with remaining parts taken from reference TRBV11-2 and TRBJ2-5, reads EAGVAQSPRYKIIEKRQSVAFWCNPISGHATLYWYQQILGQGPKLLIQFQNNGVVDDSQLPKDRFSAERLKGVDSTLKIQPAKLEDSAVYLCASSQGRGIETQYFGPGTRLLVL.

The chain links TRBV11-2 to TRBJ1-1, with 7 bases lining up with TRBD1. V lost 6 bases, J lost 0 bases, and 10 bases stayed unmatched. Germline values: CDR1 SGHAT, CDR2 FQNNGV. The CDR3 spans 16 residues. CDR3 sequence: CASRLRQGSMNTEAFF. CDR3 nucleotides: TGTGCCAGCAGGTTGAGACAGGGAAGCATGAACACTGAAGCTTTCTTT.

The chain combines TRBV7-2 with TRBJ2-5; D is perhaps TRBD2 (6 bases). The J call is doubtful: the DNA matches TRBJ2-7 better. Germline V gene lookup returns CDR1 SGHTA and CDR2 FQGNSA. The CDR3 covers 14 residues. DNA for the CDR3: TGTGCCAGCAGCTTAAGACGGGAGATATACGAGCAGTACTTC. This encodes CASSLRREIYEQYF.

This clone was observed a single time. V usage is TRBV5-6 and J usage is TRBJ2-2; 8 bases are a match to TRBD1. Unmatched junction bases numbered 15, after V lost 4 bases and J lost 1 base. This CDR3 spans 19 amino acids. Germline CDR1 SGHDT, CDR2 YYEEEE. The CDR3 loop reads CASSPPTGVQRWNTGELFF. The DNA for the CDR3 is TGTGCCAGCAGCCCCCCGACAGGGGTACAAAGATGGAACACCGGGGAGCTGTTTTTT.

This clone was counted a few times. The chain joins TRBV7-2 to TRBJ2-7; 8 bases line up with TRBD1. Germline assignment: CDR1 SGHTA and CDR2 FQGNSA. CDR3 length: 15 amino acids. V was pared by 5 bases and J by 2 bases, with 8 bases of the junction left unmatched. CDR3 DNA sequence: TGTGCCAGCAGCCAGCGACGACAGGGGACCTACGAGCAGTACTTC. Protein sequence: CASSQRRQGTYEQYF.

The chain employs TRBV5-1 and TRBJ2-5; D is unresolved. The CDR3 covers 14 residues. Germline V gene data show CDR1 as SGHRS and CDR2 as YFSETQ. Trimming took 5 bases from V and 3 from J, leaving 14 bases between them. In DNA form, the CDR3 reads TGCGCCAGCAGGCTCCAAGCCCCCAAAGAGACCCAGTACTTC. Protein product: CASRLQAPKETQYF.

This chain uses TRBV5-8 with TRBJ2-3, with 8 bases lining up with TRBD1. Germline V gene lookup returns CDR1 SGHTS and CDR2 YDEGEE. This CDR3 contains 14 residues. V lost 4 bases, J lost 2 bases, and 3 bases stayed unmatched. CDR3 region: CASSTGQATDTQYF. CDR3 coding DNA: TGTGCCAGCAGCACGGGACAGGCCACAGATACGCAGTATTTT.

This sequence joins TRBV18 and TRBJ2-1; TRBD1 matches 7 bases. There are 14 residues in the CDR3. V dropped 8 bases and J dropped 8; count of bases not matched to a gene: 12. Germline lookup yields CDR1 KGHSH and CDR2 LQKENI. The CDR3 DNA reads TGTGCCAGCGGACCGGGACAGTTCGTGGATGAGCAGTTCTTC. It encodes CASGPGQFVDEQFF. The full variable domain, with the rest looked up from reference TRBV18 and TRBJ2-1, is NAGVMQNPRHLVRRRGQEARLRCSPMKGHSHVYWYRQLPEEGLKFMVYLQKENIIDESGMPKERFSAEFPKEGPSILRIQQVVRGDSAAYFCASGPGQFVDEQFFGPGTRLTVL.

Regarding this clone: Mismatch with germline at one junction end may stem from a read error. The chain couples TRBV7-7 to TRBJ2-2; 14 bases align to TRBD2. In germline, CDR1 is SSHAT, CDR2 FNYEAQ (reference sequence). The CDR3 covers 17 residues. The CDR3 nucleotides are TGTGCTAGCAGCCAGGGACTAGCGGGGGCGAACACCGGGGAGCTGTTTTTT. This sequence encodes CASSQGLAGANTGELFF.

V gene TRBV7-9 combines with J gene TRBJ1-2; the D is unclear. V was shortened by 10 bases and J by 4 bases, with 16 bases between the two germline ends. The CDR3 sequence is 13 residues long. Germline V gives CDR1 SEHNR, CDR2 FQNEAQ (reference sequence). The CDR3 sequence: CANGGGDVYGYTF. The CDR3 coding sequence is TGTGCCAACGGAGGTGGGGATGTCTATGGCTACACCTTC.

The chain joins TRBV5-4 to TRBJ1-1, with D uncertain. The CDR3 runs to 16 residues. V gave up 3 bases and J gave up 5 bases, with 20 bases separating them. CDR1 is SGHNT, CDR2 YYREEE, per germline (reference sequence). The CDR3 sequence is CASSYNGVVKRTEAFF. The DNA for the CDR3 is TGTGCCAGCAGCTATAACGGAGTAGTTAAGAGGACTGAAGCTTTCTTT.

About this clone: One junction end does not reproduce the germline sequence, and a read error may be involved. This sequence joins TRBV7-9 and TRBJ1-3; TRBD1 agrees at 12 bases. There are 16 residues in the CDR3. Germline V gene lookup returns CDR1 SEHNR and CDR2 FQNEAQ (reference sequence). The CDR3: CASSKGQGASVNTIYF. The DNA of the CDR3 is TGTGCCAGCAGTAAGGGACAGGGGGCATCTGTAAACACCATATATTTT.

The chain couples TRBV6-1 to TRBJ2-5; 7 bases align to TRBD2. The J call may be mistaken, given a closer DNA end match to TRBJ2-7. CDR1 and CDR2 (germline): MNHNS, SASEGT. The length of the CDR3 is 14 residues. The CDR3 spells CASSGGGMGYEQYF. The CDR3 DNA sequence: TGTGCCAGCAGTGGGGGGGGAATGGGTTACGAGCAGTACTTC.

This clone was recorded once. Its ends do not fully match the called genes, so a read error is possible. The CDR3 here is CSSSLVGQGRQLYNEQFF. In DNA form, the CDR3 reads TGTTCCAGCAGCTTAGTGGGACAGGGGCGACAATTATACAATGAGCAGTTCTTC. The V and J genes are TRBV7-9 and TRBJ2-1; TRBD1 aligns across 10 bases. The CDR3 spans 18 residues. From germline, CDR1 is SEHNR and CDR2 FQNEAQ (reference sequence).

CDR3 amino acids: CASSETGVSTDTQYF. The CDR3 bases are TGTGCCAGCAGCGAAACAGGGGTCAGCACAGATACGCAGTATTTT. The chain has TRBV28 and TRBJ2-3; TRBD1 matches 7 bases. Germline lookup yields CDR1 MDHEN and CDR2 SYDVKM. The ends lost 6 bases at V and 0 bases at J; junction bases unmatched: 6. The CDR3 covers 15 residues.

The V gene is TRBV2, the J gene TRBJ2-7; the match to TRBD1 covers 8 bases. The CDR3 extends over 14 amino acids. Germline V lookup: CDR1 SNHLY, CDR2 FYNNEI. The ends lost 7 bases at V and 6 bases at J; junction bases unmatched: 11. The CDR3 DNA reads TGTGCCAGCAATCCCTGGGACAGGCGAAGCGAGCAGTACTTC. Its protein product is CASNPWDRRSEQYF.

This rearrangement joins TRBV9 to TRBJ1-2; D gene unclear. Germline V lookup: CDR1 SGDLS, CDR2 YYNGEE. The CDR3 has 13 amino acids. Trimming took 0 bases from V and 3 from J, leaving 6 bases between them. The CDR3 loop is CASSVGGDYGYTF. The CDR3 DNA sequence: TGTGCCAGCAGCGTAGGAGGAGACTATGGCTACACCTTC.

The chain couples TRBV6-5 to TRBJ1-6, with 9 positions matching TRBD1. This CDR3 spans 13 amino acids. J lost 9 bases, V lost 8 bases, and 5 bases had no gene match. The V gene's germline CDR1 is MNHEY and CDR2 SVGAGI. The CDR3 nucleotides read TGTGCCAGCCGCGGACAGGGGACTTCACCCCTCCACTTT. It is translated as CASRGQGTSPLHF.

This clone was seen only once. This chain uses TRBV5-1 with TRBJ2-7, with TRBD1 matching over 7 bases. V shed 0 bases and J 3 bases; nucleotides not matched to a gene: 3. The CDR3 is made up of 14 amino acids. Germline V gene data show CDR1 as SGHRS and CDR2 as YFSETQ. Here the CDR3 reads CASSLEGAGYEQYF. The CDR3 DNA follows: TGCGCCAGCAGCTTGGAGGGGGCTGGCTACGAGCAGTACTTC.

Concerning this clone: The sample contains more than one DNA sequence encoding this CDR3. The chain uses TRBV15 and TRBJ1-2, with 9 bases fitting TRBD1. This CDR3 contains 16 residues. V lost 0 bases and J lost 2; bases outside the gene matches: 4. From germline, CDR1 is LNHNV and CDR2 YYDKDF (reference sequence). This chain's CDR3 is CATSREWTGANYGYTF. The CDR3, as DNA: TGTGCCACCAGCAGAGAGTGGACAGGGGCAAACTATGGCTACACCTTC.

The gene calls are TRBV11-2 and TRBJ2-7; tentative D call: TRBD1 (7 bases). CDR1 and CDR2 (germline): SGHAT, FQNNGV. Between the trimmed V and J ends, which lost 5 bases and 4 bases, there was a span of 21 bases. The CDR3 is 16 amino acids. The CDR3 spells CASSISPSGGTYEQYF. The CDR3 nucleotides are TGTGCCAGCAGCATATCACCTTCAGGGGGGACGTACGAGCAGTACTTC.

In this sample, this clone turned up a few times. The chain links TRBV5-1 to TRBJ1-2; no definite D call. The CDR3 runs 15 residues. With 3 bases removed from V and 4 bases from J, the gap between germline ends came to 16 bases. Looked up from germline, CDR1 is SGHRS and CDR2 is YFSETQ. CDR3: CASSSEPGNFYGYTF. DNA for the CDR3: TGCGCCAGCAGCTCGGAGCCGGGAAATTTCTATGGCTACACCTTC.

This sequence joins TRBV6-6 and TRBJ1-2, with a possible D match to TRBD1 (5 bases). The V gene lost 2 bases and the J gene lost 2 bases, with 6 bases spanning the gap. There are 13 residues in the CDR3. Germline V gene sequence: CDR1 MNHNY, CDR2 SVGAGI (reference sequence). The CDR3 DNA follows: TGTGCCAGCAGTTACAAGGGGAACTATGGCTACACCTTC. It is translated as CASSYKGNYGYTF.

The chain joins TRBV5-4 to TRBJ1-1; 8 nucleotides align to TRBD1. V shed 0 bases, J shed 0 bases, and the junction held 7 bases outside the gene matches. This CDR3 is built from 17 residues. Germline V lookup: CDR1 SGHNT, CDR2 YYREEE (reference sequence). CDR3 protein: CASSLGGTGPLNTEAFF. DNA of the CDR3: TGTGCCAGCAGCTTGGGGGGGACAGGACCCTTGAACACTGAAGCTTTCTTT.

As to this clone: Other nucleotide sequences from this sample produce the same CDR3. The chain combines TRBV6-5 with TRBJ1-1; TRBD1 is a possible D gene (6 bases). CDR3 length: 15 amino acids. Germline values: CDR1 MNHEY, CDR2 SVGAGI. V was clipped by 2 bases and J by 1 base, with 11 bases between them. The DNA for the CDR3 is TGTGCCAGCAGTTACCTCGACAGGACGAACACTGAAGCTTTCTTT. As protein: CASSYLDRTNTEAFF.